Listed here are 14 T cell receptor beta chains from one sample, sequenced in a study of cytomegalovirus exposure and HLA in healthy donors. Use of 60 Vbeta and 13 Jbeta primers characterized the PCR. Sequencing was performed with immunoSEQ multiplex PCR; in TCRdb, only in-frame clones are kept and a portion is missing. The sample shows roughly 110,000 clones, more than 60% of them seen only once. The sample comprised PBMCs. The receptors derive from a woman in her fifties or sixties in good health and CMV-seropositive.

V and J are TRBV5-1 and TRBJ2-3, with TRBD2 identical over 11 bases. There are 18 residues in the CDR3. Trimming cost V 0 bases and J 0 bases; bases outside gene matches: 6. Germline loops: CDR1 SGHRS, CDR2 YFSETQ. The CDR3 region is CASSLELAGGWSTDTQYF. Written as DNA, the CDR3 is TGCGCCAGCAGCTTGGAGCTAGCGGGGGGTTGGAGCACAGATACGCAGTATTTT.

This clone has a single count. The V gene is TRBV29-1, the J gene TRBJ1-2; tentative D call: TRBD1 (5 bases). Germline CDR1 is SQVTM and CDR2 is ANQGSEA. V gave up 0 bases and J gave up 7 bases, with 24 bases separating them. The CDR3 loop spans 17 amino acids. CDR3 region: CSVEDPVEWGVPGGYTF. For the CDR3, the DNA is TGCAGCGTTGAAGATCCGGTGGAGTGGGGGGTTCCTGGTGGCTACACCTTC. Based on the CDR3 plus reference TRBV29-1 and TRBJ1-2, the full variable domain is SAVISQKPSRDICQRGTSLTIQCQVDSQVTMMFWYRQQPGQSLTLIATANQGSEATYESGFVIDKFPISRPNLTFSTLTVSNMSPEDSSIYLCSVEDPVEWGVPGGYTFGSGTRLTVV.

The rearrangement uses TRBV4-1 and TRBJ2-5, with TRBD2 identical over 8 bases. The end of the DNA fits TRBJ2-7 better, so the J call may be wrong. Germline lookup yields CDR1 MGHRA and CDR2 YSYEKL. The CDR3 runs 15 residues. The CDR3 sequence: CASSPTGTRGYEQYF. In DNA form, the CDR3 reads TGCGCCAGCAGCCCAACCGGGACTAGGGGGTACGAGCAGTACTTC.

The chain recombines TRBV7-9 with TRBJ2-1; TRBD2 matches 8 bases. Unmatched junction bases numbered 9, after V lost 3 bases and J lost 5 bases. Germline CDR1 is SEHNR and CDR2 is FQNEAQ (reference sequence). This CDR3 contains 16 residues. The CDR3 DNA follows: TGTGCCAGCAGCTTTCCGTTTAGCGGGGCGGACAATGAGCAGTTCTTC. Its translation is CASSFPFSGADNEQFF.

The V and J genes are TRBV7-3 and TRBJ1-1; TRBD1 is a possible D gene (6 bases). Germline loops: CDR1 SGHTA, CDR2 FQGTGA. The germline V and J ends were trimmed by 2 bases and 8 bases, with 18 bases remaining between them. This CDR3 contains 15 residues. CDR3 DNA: TGTGCCAGCAGCTTAGAGTGGACAGTAATATCCGAAGCTTTCTTT. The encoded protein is CASSLEWTVISEAFF. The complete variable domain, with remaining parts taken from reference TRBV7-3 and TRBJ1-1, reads GAGVSQTPSNKVTEKGKYVELRCDPISGHTALYWYRQSLGQGPEFLIYFQGTGAADDSGLPNDRFFAVRPEGSVSTLKIQRTERGDSAVYLCASSLEWTVISEAFFGQGTRLTVV.

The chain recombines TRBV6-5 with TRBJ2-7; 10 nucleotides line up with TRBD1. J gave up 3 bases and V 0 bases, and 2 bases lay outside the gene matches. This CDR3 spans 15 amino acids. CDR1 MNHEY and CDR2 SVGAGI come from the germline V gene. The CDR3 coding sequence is TGTGCCAGCAGTTACTCGCGGACAGGGGGCTACGAGCAGTACTTC. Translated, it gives CASSYSRTGGYEQYF.

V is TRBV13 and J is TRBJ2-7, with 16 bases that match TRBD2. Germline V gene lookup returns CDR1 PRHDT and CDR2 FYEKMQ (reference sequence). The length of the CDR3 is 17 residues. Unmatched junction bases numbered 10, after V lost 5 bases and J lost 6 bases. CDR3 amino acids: CASSLPGTSGGVVEQYF. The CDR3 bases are TGTGCCAGCAGCCTCCCCGGGACTAGCGGGGGGGTGGTCGAGCAGTACTTC.

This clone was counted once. CDR3 nucleotide sequence: TGCAGCGTTGACAGGCTTCATGGCTACACCTTC. Translated: CSVDRLHGYTF. V gene TRBV29-1 combines with J gene TRBJ1-2; D uncertain. The length of the CDR3 is 11 residues. Trimming shortened V by 3 bases and J by 6 bases, and 8 bases separated the two germline ends. The germline V gene has CDR1 SQVTM and CDR2 ANQGSEA. The variable domain in full, with the rest retrieved from reference TRBV29-1 and TRBJ1-2, is SAVISQKPSRDICQRGTSLTIQCQVDSQVTMMFWYRQQPGQSLTLIATANQGSEATYESGFVIDKFPISRPNLTFSTLTVSNMSPEDSSIYLCSVDRLHGYTFGSGTRLTVV.

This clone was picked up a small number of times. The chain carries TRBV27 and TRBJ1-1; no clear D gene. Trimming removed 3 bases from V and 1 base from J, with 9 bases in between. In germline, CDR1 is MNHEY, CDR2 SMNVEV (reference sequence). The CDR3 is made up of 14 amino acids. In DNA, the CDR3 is TGTGCCAGCAGTTTTTCCGGAGCGAACACTGAAGCTTTCTTT. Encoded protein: CASSFSGANTEAFF.

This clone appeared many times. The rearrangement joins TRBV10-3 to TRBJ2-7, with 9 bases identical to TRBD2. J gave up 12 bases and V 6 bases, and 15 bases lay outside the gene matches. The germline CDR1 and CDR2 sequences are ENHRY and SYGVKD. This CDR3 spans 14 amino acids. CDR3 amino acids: CAIRPRGGGGLSYF. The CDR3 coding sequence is TGTGCCATCAGACCAAGGGGCGGGGGGGGCCTTTCGTACTTC.

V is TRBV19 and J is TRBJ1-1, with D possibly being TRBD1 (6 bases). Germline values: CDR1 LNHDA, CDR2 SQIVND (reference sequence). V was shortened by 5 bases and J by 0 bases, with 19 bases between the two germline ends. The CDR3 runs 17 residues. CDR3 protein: CASSPGGGGSMNTEAFF. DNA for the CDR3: TGTGCCAGTAGTCCAGGAGGGGGGGGGTCTATGAACACTGAAGCTTTCTTT. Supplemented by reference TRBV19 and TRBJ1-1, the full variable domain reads DGGITQSPKYLFRKEGQNVTLSCEQNLNHDAMYWYRQDPGQGLRLIYYSQIVNDFQKGDIAEGYSVSREKKESFPLTVTSAQKNPTAFYLCASSPGGGGSMNTEAFFGQGTRLTVV.

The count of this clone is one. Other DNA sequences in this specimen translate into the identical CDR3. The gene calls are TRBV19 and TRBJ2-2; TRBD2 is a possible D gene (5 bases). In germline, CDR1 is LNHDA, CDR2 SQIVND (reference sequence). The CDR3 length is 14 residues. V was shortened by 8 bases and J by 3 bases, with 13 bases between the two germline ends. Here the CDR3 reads CASAEHGDTGELFF. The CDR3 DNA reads TGTGCCAGTGCGGAGCACGGGGACACCGGGGAGCTGTTTTTT. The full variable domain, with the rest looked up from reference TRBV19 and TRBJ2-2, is DGGITQSPKYLFRKEGQNVTLSCEQNLNHDAMYWYRQDPGQGLRLIYYSQIVNDFQKGDIAEGYSVSREKKESFPLTVTSAQKNPTAFYLCASAEHGDTGELFFGEGSRLTVL.

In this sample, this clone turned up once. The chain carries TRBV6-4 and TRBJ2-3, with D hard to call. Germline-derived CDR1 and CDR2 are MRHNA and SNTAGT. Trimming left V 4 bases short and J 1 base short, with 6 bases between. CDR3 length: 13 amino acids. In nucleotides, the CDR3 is TGTGCCAGCAGTGTTTCCGGCACAGATACGCAGTATTTT. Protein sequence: CASSVSGTDTQYF.

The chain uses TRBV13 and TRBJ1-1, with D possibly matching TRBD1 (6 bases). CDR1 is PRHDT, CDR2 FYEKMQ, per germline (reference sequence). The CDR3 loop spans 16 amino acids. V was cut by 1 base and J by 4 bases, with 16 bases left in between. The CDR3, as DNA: TGTGCCAGCAGCTTAGAGGGGGGGCGGGTGGCCACTGAAGCTTTCTTT. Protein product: CASSLEGGRVATEAFF.